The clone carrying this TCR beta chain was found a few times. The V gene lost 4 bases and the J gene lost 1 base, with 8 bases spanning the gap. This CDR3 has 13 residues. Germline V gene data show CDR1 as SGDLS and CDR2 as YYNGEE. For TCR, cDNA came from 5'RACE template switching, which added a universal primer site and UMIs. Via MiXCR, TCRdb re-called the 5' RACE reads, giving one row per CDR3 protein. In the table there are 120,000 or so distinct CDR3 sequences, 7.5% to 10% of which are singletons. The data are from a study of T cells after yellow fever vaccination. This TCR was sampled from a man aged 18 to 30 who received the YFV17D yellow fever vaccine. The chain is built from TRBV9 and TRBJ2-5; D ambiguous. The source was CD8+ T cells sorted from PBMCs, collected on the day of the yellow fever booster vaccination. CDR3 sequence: CASSKGFQETQYF. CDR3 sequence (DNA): TGTGCCAGCAGCAAGGGTTTCCAAGAGACCCAGTACTTC.